This TCR beta chain is drawn from a study of CD8 T cells in ankylosing spondylitis. Findings and limits, study-wide: Peripheral blood held disease-linked clones only at relatively low frequency, and these were CD8+. Characteristic, it appeared, of ankylosing spondylitis blood was a TCR beta motif of several highly homologous variants.

TCRdb itself ran the 5' RACE reads through MiXCR, one entry per CDR3 protein. Of some 340,000 distinct CDR3 sequences listed, around 15% were seen once; the top ten hold about 1%. On this clonotype itself: Its antigen is currently unknown.

CDR1 is WSHSY, CDR2 SAAADI, per germline. Trimming shortened V by 6 bases and J by 7 bases, and 16 bases separated the two germline ends. The CDR3 length is 14 residues. The chain joins TRBV10-2 to TRBJ2-1; D is possibly TRBD2 (6 bases). The TCR originated in a male donor with ankylosing spondylitis or in good health (not recorded which). The sample consisted of blood, either unsorted or a sorted T cell fraction (not recorded which). CDR3 bases: TGCGCCAGCAGACAGAACGGGAGAGGGAATGAGCAGTTCTTC. Residues: CASRQNGRGNEQFF.